A single sample is the source of the 29 T cell receptor beta chains below, sequenced in a study of Ad26.COV2.S vaccination and SARS-CoV-2 variants. The table came from immunoSEQ multiplex PCR; TCRdb's copy has only in-frame clones and leaves some out. Seen here are approximately 410,000 clones, roughly 88% observed once, and the top ten hold 3.6%. Indicated treatment: approximately 18 received Ad26.COV2.S at low or high dose, single or two shots; roughly five received placebo; per-sample allocation not given. Collection of the samples took place on day 63 after the first injection of vaccine or placebo. The sequences come from peripheral blood, collected in a trial of Ad26.COV2.S vaccine versus placebo. The receptors were gathered from a person aged 18-60 years who received the Ad26.COV2.S COVID-19 vaccine or a placebo.

The chain is built from TRBV5-1 and TRBJ1-2, with 9 positions matching TRBD1. The CDR3 consists of 16 residues. Germline V gives CDR1 SGHRS, CDR2 YFSETQ. The ends lost 3 bases at V and 2 bases at J; junction bases unmatched: 8. The CDR3 here is CASSSFGQGRNYGYTF. DNA of the CDR3: TGCGCCAGCAGCTCATTTGGACAGGGGCGAAACTATGGCTACACCTTC.

The gene calls are TRBV7-8 and TRBJ1-4, with 7 bases identical to TRBD1. Germline lookup yields CDR1 SGHVS and CDR2 FQNEAQ. The CDR3 covers 16 residues. After removal of 0 bases from V and 4 bases from J, the junction contained 5 bases not matched to a gene. CDR3 in amino acids: CASSLARGQNNEKLFF. CDR3 bases: TGTGCCAGCAGCTTAGCGAGGGGACAGAATAATGAAAAACTGTTTTTT.

V and J are TRBV28 and TRBJ1-5; D call uncertain. This CDR3 is 14 amino acids long. Trimming stripped 6 bases from V and 7 bases from J, with 16 bases between. CDR1 is MDHEN and CDR2 is SYDVKM in the germline V gene. The CDR3 DNA is TGTGCCAGCAGCCCCCCCCCGGCCCCGCAGCCCCAGCATTTT. It is translated as CASSPPPAPQPQHF.

The CDR3 DNA follows: TGTGCCAGCAGCTTAGAAGGGGTCGGCTACACCTTC. Its translation: CASSLEGVGYTF. The chain uses TRBV13 and TRBJ1-2, with a tentative D call TRBD1 (5 bases). Per the germline V gene, CDR1 is PRHDT and CDR2 is FYEKMQ (reference sequence). V lost 1 base and J lost 8, with 8 bases in between. The CDR3 loop spans 12 amino acids.

The rearrangement uses TRBV7-6 and TRBJ2-1, with 9 bases fitting TRBD1. CDR1 is SGHVS and CDR2 is FNYEAQ in the germline V gene. With V trimmed by 5 bases and J by 2 bases, 4 bases remained unmatched. The CDR3 consists of 15 residues. The CDR3 coding sequence is TGTGCCAGCAGCCAAACAGGGGGCGCCTACAATGAGCAGTTCTTC. Encoded protein: CASSQTGGAYNEQFF.

This sequence joins TRBV4-3 and TRBJ2-3; 8 nucleotides align to TRBD1. The CDR3 sequence is 16 residues long. V shed 2 bases, J shed 1 base, and the junction held 5 bases outside the gene matches. Per the germline V gene, CDR1 is LGHNA and CDR2 is YSLEER. As DNA, the CDR3 is TGCGCCAGCAGCCAACAACAGGGGGTCGGCACAGATACGCAGTATTTT. Translation: CASSQQQGVGTDTQYF.

The chain joins TRBV5-1 to TRBJ2-1; tentatively, D is TRBD1 (6 bases). The CDR3 sequence is 15 residues long. Germline-derived CDR1 and CDR2 are SGHRS and YFSETQ. Trimming shortened V by 1 base and J by 5 bases, and 13 bases separated the two germline ends. CDR3 in amino acids: CASSLQAGAHNEQFF. The CDR3 nucleotides are TGCGCCAGCAGCTTGCAGGCAGGGGCCCACAATGAGCAGTTCTTC.

This clone was counted only a few times. The V gene is TRBV2, the J gene TRBJ2-7; perhaps TRBD2 as D (5 bases). The CDR3 has 14 amino acids. Trimming stripped 4 bases from V and 0 bases from J, with 10 bases between. Germline CDR1 SNHLY, CDR2 FYNNEI. The CDR3 DNA is TGTGCCAGCAGTGTCAAGGGAGTCTCCTACGAGCAGTACTTC. As protein: CASSVKGVSYEQYF.

As to this clone: The same CDR3 is also encoded by other DNA sequences in this sample. CDR3 DNA: TGTGCCAGCAGCTTGACAGTGAACACTGAAGCTTTCTTT. Residues: CASSLTVNTEAFF. V usage is TRBV7-3 and J usage is TRBJ1-1; D might be TRBD1 (5 bases). The V gene lost 3 bases and the J gene lost 0 bases, with 5 bases spanning the gap. The germline gives CDR1 SGHTA, CDR2 FQGTGA. The CDR3 is made up of 13 amino acids. The whole variable domain, remainder taken from reference TRBV7-3 and TRBJ1-1, is GAGVSQTPSNKVTEKGKYVELRCDPISGHTALYWYRQSLGQGPEFLIYFQGTGAADDSGLPNDRFFAVRPEGSVSTLKIQRTERGDSAVYLCASSLTVNTEAFFGQGTRLTVV.

V usage is TRBV30 and J usage is TRBJ2-7; 8 positions agree with TRBD2. Germline CDR1 and CDR2: GTSNPN and SVGIG (reference sequence). Unmatched junction bases numbered 4, after V lost 2 bases and J lost 1 base. This CDR3 has 14 amino acids. DNA of the CDR3: TGTGCCTGGAGTAGCGGGGGTCCTTCCTACGAGCAGTACTTC. As protein: CAWSSGGPSYEQYF.

Comments on this clone: Other DNA sequences of this sample code for an identical CDR3. The V and J genes are TRBV19 and TRBJ2-5, with TRBD2 identical over 10 bases. The V segment lost 5 bases and the J segment 4 bases; nucleotides outside the gene matches: 4. This CDR3 comprises 14 residues. The V gene's germline CDR1 is LNHDA and CDR2 SQIVND (reference sequence). CDR3 region: CASSPAGGLETQYF. CDR3 coding DNA: TGTGCCAGTAGTCCAGCGGGGGGGTTAGAGACCCAGTACTTC.

This rearrangement joins TRBV2 to TRBJ2-3; TRBD2 is a possible D gene (7 bases). The V and J ends lost 6 bases and 1 base respectively, with 11 bases between them. In germline, CDR1 is SNHLY, CDR2 FYNNEI. This CDR3 has 14 residues. The CDR3 is CASSNGGRTDTQYF. CDR3 in DNA: TGTGCCAGCAGCAACGGGGGGCGCACAGATACGCAGTATTTT. The full variable domain, completed using reference TRBV2 and TRBJ2-3, is EPEVTQTPSHQVTQMGQEVILRCVPISNHLYFYWYRQILGQKVEFLVSFYNNEISEKSEIFDDQFSVERPDGSNFTLKIRSTKLEDSAMYFCASSNGGRTDTQYFGPGTRLTVL.

The gene calls are TRBV4-1 and TRBJ1-2; a weak D match, TRBD1 (6 bases). V was pared by 0 bases and J by 2 bases, with 13 bases between. Germline V lookup: CDR1 MGHRA, CDR2 YSYEKL. The CDR3 runs to 16 residues. CDR3 in DNA: TGCGCCAGCAGCCAAGAGAACACAGGGAAGAACTATGGCTACACCTTC. It is translated as CASSQENTGKNYGYTF.

The chain recombines TRBV18 with TRBJ2-3; 7 nucleotides align to TRBD1. V shed 4 bases and J 4 bases; nucleotides not matched to a gene: 8. The CDR3 length is 15 residues. In germline, CDR1 is KGHSH, CDR2 LQKENI. CDR3 in amino acids: CASSQQDRVADTQYF. The CDR3 nucleotides read TGTGCCAGCTCACAACAAGACAGGGTAGCAGATACGCAGTATTTT.

The chain employs TRBV5-4 and TRBJ2-1, with TRBD2 as a possible D gene (5 bases). Germline CDR1 reads SGHNT; CDR2 reads YYREEE (reference sequence). Trimming removed 0 bases from V and 9 bases from J, with 13 bases in between. CDR3 size: 14 residues. CDR3 nucleotides: TGTGCCAGCAGCTTGGTTCTCTCGGGAAGTGAGCAGTTCTTC. It specifies CASSLVLSGSEQFF.

This clone was seen a single time. This rearrangement joins TRBV13 to TRBJ1-2, with unresolved D. CDR3 length: 15 amino acids. Germline V CDR1 and CDR2: PRHDT, FYEKMQ (reference sequence). The V gene lost 5 bases and the J gene lost 8 bases, with 21 bases spanning the gap. For the CDR3, the DNA is TGTGCCAGCAGCCTTAGAGAAGGGCAGCCCCTGGGCTACACCTTC. This gives the protein CASSLREGQPLGYTF.

The J gene is TRBJ2-1, the V gene TRBV7-9; 9 nucleotides line up with TRBD2. This CDR3 is 16 amino acids long. CDR1 is SEHNR, CDR2 FQNEAQ, per germline (reference sequence). The ends lost 1 base at V and 8 bases at J; junction bases unmatched: 9. CDR3 DNA sequence: TGTGCCAGCAGCTTAGTCTCTAGCGGGGTCCGCCATGAGCAGTTCTTC. It yields the protein CASSLVSSGVRHEQFF.

The J gene is TRBJ2-7, the V gene TRBV5-1; no firm D call. Per the germline V gene, CDR1 is SGHRS and CDR2 is YFSETQ. Between the trimmed V and J ends, which lost 0 bases and 0 bases, there was a span of 10 bases. CDR3 size: 15 residues. The CDR3 DNA reads as TGCGCCAGCAGCTTGGCCGTCGGCCGCTCCTACGAGCAGTACTTC. Residues: CASSLAVGRSYEQYF.

CDR3 nucleotide sequence: TGCGCCAGCAGCCAAGATGTAGCGAACACCGGGGAGCTGTTTTTT. It translates to CASSQDVANTGELFF. The rearrangement joins TRBV4-1 to TRBJ2-2; D gene uncertain. V lost 0 bases to trimming and J lost 0 bases, with 5 bases between them. Looked up from germline, CDR1 is MGHRA and CDR2 is YSYEKL. There are 15 residues in the CDR3.

The chain links TRBV7-9 to TRBJ2-7; D might be TRBD1 (6 bases). The V gene lost 5 bases and the J gene lost 2 bases, with 10 bases spanning the gap. Per germline, CDR1 SEHNR and CDR2 FQNEAQ (reference sequence). The CDR3 consists of 13 residues. The CDR3 DNA reads TGTGCCAGCAGCCGACAGGTTCCCTACGAGCAGTACTTC. Its translation: CASSRQVPYEQYF.

The rearrangement uses TRBV5-1 and TRBJ2-5, with 11 bases that match TRBD2. The V gene's germline CDR1 is SGHRS and CDR2 YFSETQ. This CDR3 is built from 16 residues. V was clipped by 0 bases and J by 3 bases; unmatched bases: 4. This CDR3 is CASSLVYSGGEETQYF. CDR3 in DNA: TGCGCCAGCAGCTTGGTCTATAGCGGGGGGGAAGAGACCCAGTACTTC.

The V gene is TRBV28, the J gene TRBJ1-1; 7 bases are shared with TRBD1. The CDR3 spans 18 residues. Germline assignment: CDR1 MDHEN and CDR2 SYDVKM. The J segment lost 0 bases and the V segment lost 8 bases, leaving 18 bases of the junction unmatched. This CDR3 reads CASLSPRWGQSMNTEAFF. The DNA of the CDR3 is TGTGCCAGCCTATCGCCCCGGTGGGGACAGTCCATGAACACTGAAGCTTTCTTT.

The V gene is TRBV6-1, the J gene TRBJ2-7; D is possibly TRBD2 (7 bases). V lost 1 base, J lost 0 bases, and 10 bases lay in between. CDR3 length: 15 residues. Germline CDR1 and CDR2: MNHNS and SASEGT. CDR3 region: CASSEVGGLSYEQYF. CDR3 in DNA: TGTGCCAGCAGTGAAGTCGGGGGGCTCTCCTACGAGCAGTACTTC.

This sequence joins TRBV4-2 and TRBJ2-1; 9 positions match TRBD2. Germline CDR1 is LGHNA and CDR2 is YNFKEQ. The CDR3 runs to 17 residues. J gave up 1 base and V 0 bases, and 4 bases lay outside the gene matches. CDR3 sequence reads: CASSQDMRGGSYNEQFF. The CDR3 DNA reads TGTGCCAGCAGCCAAGATATGCGGGGGGGGTCCTACAATGAGCAGTTCTTC.

This clone was observed a handful of times. The chain combines TRBV6-5 with TRBJ2-5; D is uncertain. The V and J ends lost 2 bases and 1 base respectively, with 8 bases between them. Germline values: CDR1 MNHEY, CDR2 SVGAGI. This CDR3 has 14 amino acids. The CDR3, as DNA: TGTGCCAGCAGTTACGGACGGAGCCAAGAGACCCAGTACTTC. It translates to CASSYGRSQETQYF.

A few counts support this clone. The chain uses TRBV6-4 and TRBJ2-1; D call uncertain. Trimming took off 0 bases at V and 1 base at J, with 1 base between the two ends. CDR3 size: 13 residues. Germline CDR1 and CDR2: MRHNA and SNTAGT. The CDR3 loop is CASSDSSYNEQFF. In DNA, the CDR3 is TGTGCCAGCAGTGACTCGTCCTACAATGAGCAGTTCTTC.

The chain combines TRBV7-8 with TRBJ1-2; 7 bases agree with TRBD1. CDR1 is SGHVS and CDR2 is FQNEAQ in the germline V gene. This CDR3 contains 14 residues. V was pared by 4 bases and J by 4 bases, with 6 bases of the junction left unmatched. CDR3 sequence (DNA): TGTGCCAGCAGCTCCAGACAGGGAAGCTATGGCTACACCTTC. The encoded protein is CASSSRQGSYGYTF.

This clone was observed a single time. The V gene is TRBV6-4, the J gene TRBJ1-6, with 7 bases lining up with TRBD1. Trimming cost V 4 bases and J 9 bases; bases outside gene matches: 9. This CDR3 region has 15 residues. In germline, CDR1 is MRHNA, CDR2 SNTAGT. CDR3 sequence reads: CASSVTPGGRSPLHF. CDR3 coding DNA: TGTGCCAGCAGTGTTACCCCAGGGGGTCGTTCACCCCTCCACTTT.

J is TRBJ2-1 and V is TRBV6-1; D may be TRBD1 (6 bases). V shed 4 bases and J shed 0 bases, with 16 bases lying between them. The CDR3 is made up of 17 amino acids. Germline loops: CDR1 MNHNS, CDR2 SASEGT. This chain's CDR3 is CASSGAGTLSSYNEQFF. The CDR3 region has the DNA TGTGCCAGCAGTGGTGCCGGGACACTGAGCTCCTACAATGAGCAGTTCTTC.